This TCR beta chain comes out of a study of post-analysis software for immune sequencing data. Study-level background: Both relapsing-remitting and secondary progressive multiple sclerosis featured among the disease courses, as did progressive-relapsing multiple sclerosis. The study, taken as a whole, reports: Comparison of patients with controls showed five or six TRBV segments more frequent in patients, TRBV5-6, TRBV5-1 and TRBV20-1 among them. Normalized Chao1 diversity in multiple sclerosis patients fell significantly below that of controls.

The TCR beta cDNA libraries carried unique molecular identifiers. MiXCR was run by TCRdb on the PCR reads, yielding one entry per CDR3 protein. The sample includes approximately 660,000 distinct CDR3 sequences, 55% to 70% of them seen just once. As concerns this clonotype: Its antigen is as yet unknown.

The junction had 4 bases not matched to a gene; V was cut back by 10 bases and J by 2 bases. Germline CDR1 ENHRY, CDR2 SYGVKD. The CDR3 spans 14 residues. The rearrangement links TRBV10-3 to TRBJ2-1; 11 nucleotides line up with TRBD1. The sequence derives from a girl aged 2 to 9 with multiple sclerosis. Material: blood. The CDR3 region has the DNA TGTGCCAGCTGGACAGGGGGCCCCTACAATGAGCAGTTCTTC. Protein sequence: CASWTGGPYNEQFF.